These 9 T cell receptor beta chains originate from one sample sequenced in a study of neurological immune-mediated disorders. Indicated time point: longitudinal time-point 2. TCRdb itself ran the 5' RACE reads through MiXCR, one entry per CDR3 protein. Of about 66,000 distinct CDR3 sequences listed, roughly 9.8% are singletons. The source material was PBMCs. The source of these receptors is a man aged 30 to 39 in good health.

This rearrangement joins TRBV20-1 to TRBJ2-7; tentatively, D is TRBD2 (5 bases). V was cut by 5 bases and J by 5 bases, with 22 bases left in between. Germline assignment: CDR1 DFQATT and CDR2 SNEGSKA (reference sequence). The CDR3 loop spans 15 amino acids. CDR3 amino acids: CSARPGWGPVDEQYF. CDR3 DNA: TGCAGTGCTCGCCCGGGGTGGGGTCCCGTAGACGAGCAGTACTTC.

This clonotype was observed many times. The genes are TRBV29-1 and TRBJ2-3, with a weak D call TRBD2 (6 bases). The CDR3 contains 16 residues. Germline values: CDR1 SQVTM, CDR2 ANQGSEA. Trimming cost V 7 bases and J 0 bases, with 20 bases left between them. The CDR3 loop reads CSAGTGHGASTDTQYF. CDR3 in DNA: TGCAGCGCTGGGACTGGACACGGAGCTAGCACAGATACGCAGTATTTT.

This clonotype was observed at least ten times. This chain links TRBV20-1 with TRBJ2-3, with TRBD2 as a possible D gene (5 bases). Germline V gene lookup returns CDR1 DFQATT and CDR2 SNEGSKA (reference sequence). The V end lost 4 bases, the J end lost 6 bases, and 17 bases lay between the germline ends. CDR3 length: 14 residues. CDR3 bases: TGCAGTGCTATCCCTCCCGATTGGGAGGATACGCAGTATTTT. Translated, it gives CSAIPPDWEDTQYF.

A note on this clonotype: A read error is possible here, since a much larger clone lies one base away. This chain uses TRBV28 with TRBJ2-7; D is unresolved. The germline CDR1 and CDR2 sequences are MDHEN and SYDVKM. The V end lost 7 bases, the J end lost 2 bases, and 9 bases lay between the germline ends. The CDR3 runs to 12 residues. CDR3 nucleotide sequence: TGTGCCAGCACGGTGACCACCTACGAGCAGTACTTC. Its protein product is CASTVTTYEQYF. The variable domain in full, with the rest retrieved from reference TRBV28 and TRBJ2-7, is DVKVTQSSRYLVKRTGEKVFLECVQDMDHENMFWYRQDPGLGLRLIYFSYDVKMKEKGDIPEGYSVSREKKERFSLILESASTNQTSMYLCASTVTTYEQYFGPGTRLTVT.

Worth noting for this clonotype: A much larger clone differs from this one at a single base, so this may be a read error. V usage is TRBV11-2 and J usage is TRBJ2-4; 9 nucleotides line up with TRBD2. Germline V lookup: CDR1 SGHAT, CDR2 FQNNGV. The CDR3 spans 15 residues. In nucleotides, the CDR3 is TGTTCCAGCAGCGGACTAGCGCTAACCAAAAACATTCAGTACTTC. Its translation is CSSSGLALTKNIQYF. The full variable domain, with the rest looked up from reference TRBV11-2 and TRBJ2-4, is EAGVAQSPRYKIIEKRQSVAFWCNPISGHATLYWYQQILGQGPKLLIQFQNNGVVDDSQLPKDRFSAERLKGVDSTLKIQPAKLEDSAVYLCSSSGLALTKNIQYFGAGTRLSVL.

The sample holds many counts of this clonotype. The genes are TRBV5-1 and TRBJ2-3, with D possibly TRBD2 on 5 matching bases. CDR3 length: 15 amino acids. V gave up 4 bases and J gave up 0 bases, with 12 bases separating them. CDR1 is SGHRS and CDR2 is YFSETQ in the germline V gene. CDR3 coding DNA: TGCGCCAGCAGCGTCGAGGGTATTAGCACAGATACGCAGTATTTT. Protein: CASSVEGISTDTQYF.

The rearrangement joins TRBV28 to TRBJ2-7; D is perhaps TRBD2 (6 bases). This CDR3 is 15 amino acids long. V lost 5 bases to trimming and J lost 2 bases, with 16 bases between them. In germline, CDR1 is MDHEN, CDR2 SYDVKM. CDR3 sequence (DNA): TGTGCCAGCAGTCCCGACCGGGACTCCACCTACGAGCAGTACTTC. This translates into CASSPDRDSTYEQYF.

This clonotype was detected once. The conserved final phenylalanine or tryptophan is absent from the CDR3, which likely points to a read error. The CDR3 reads CSARALAGGLKGQYL. Here the CDR3 DNA reads TGCAGTGCTAGAGCTCTAGCGGGGGGGCTAAAGGGGCAGTATCTT. The chain employs TRBV20-1 and TRBJ2-3; 12 nucleotides agree with TRBD2. The CDR3 loop spans 15 amino acids. Losses at the gene ends were 1 base for V and 11 bases for J; bases not matched to a gene: 10. Germline loops: CDR1 DFQATT, CDR2 SNEGSKA (reference sequence).

In this sample, this clonotype turned up many times. The chain recombines TRBV5-1 with TRBJ1-1; 10 nucleotides align to TRBD1. V shed 5 bases and J 0 bases; nucleotides not matched to a gene: 7. This CDR3 spans 16 amino acids. CDR1 is SGHRS and CDR2 is YFSETQ in the germline V gene. In nucleotides, the CDR3 is TGCGCCAGCAGGTCTGACAGGGGGCTTCTGAACACTGAAGCTTTCTTT. As protein: CASRSDRGLLNTEAFF.